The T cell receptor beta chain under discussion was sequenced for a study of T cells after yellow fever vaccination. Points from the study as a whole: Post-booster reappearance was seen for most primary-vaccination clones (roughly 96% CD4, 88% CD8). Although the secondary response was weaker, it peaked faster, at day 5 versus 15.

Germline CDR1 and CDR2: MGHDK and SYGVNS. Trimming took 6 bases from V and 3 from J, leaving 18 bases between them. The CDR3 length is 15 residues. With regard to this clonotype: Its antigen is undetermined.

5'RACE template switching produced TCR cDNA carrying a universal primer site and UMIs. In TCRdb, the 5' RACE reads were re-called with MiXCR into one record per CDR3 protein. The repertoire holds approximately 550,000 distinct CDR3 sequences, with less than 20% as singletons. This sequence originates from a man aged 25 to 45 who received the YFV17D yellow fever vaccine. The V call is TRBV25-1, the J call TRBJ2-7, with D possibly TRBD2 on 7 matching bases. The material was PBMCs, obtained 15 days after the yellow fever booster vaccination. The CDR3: CASRVTGGVGYEQYF. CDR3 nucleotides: TGTGCCAGCAGAGTTACGGGGGGCGTTGGCTACGAGCAGTACTTC.